The 27 T cell receptor beta chains listed next were all sequenced from one sample in a study of blood T cells in healthy people across ages. A second PCR of 7 to 11 cycles used a sample-barcoded 5' primer and a J-beta primer mix. TCRdb itself ran the 5' RACE reads through MiXCR, one entry per CDR3 protein. The top ten hold over 5% of the sample, which has about 1.4 million distinct CDR3 sequences, around 55% seen once. The sample comprised blood. The origin of the receptors is a man aged 18 to 30 in good health.

This clonotype showed up just once. The chain has TRBV5-4 and TRBJ2-1; 9 nucleotides agree with TRBD2. Per the germline V gene, CDR1 is SGHNT and CDR2 is YYREEE (reference sequence). The CDR3 runs to 16 residues. The V and J ends lost 4 bases and 0 bases, in that order; junction bases with no gene match: 5. The CDR3 sequence: CASSIRLAVSYNEQFF. The DNA for the CDR3 is TGTGCCAGCAGCATTAGACTAGCGGTCTCCTACAATGAGCAGTTCTTC.

Ten or more counts support this clonotype. V gene TRBV15 combines with J gene TRBJ2-4; 7 bases map to TRBD1. This CDR3 region has 16 residues. Trimming cost V 5 bases and J 7 bases; bases outside gene matches: 14. CDR1 LNHNV and CDR2 YYDKDF come from the germline V gene (reference sequence). This CDR3 is CATSQARGKVSNIQYF. Written as DNA, the CDR3 is TGTGCCACCAGCCAAGCCAGGGGGAAGGTTTCGAACATTCAGTACTTC.

The J gene is TRBJ1-2, the V gene TRBV20-1; 7 bases match TRBD1. The CDR3 sequence is 13 residues long. V was clipped by 3 bases and J by 2 bases; unmatched bases: 3. Germline V lookup: CDR1 DFQATT, CDR2 SNEGSKA (reference sequence). CDR3 sequence: CSARGTENYGYTF. As DNA, the CDR3 is TGCAGTGCTAGGGGGACAGAAAACTATGGCTACACCTTC.

Note on this clonotype: An end of the junction does not agree with germline; a read error may underlie this. The chain uses TRBV29-1 and TRBJ1-2; D might be TRBD1 (6 bases). Germline loops: CDR1 SQVTM, CDR2 ANQGSEA. The CDR3 contains 14 residues. The CDR3 sequence: CSAEGTSSNYGYTF. In DNA, the CDR3 is TGCAGCGCTGAAGGGACATCCTCTAACTATGGCTACACCTTC. The whole variable domain, remainder taken from reference TRBV29-1 and TRBJ1-2, is SAVISQKPSRDICQRGTSLTIQCQVDSQVTMMFWYRQQPGQSLTLIATANQGSEATYESGFVIDKFPISRPNLTFSTLTVSNMSPEDSSIYLCSAEGTSSNYGYTFGSGTRLTVV.

The chain links TRBV6-5 to TRBJ1-6; tentatively, D is TRBD1 (5 bases). This CDR3 is 19 amino acids long. Trimming left V 0 bases short and J 0 bases short, with 15 bases between. Germline V gives CDR1 MNHEY, CDR2 SVGAGI. The CDR3 DNA reads as TGTGCCAGCAGTTACTCGAGGCAGGGAAAGAGCTCCTATAATTCACCCCTCCACTTT. Its translation is CASSYSRQGKSSYNSPLHF.

The chain combines TRBV5-6 with TRBJ2-7; no firm D call. V lost 0 bases and J lost 3, with 13 bases in between. From germline, CDR1 is SGHDT and CDR2 YYEEEE. The CDR3 loop spans 15 amino acids. CDR3 sequence (DNA): TGTGCCAGCAGCTTGGGGGTTCTTCTTCGCTACGAGCAGTACTTC. Translated: CASSLGVLLRYEQYF.

The sample holds a few counts of this clonotype. The chain employs TRBV2 and TRBJ1-4; D is unclear. The CDR3 has 12 amino acids. CDR1 and CDR2 (germline): SNHLY, FYNNEI. The V end was cut by 7 bases, the J end by 4 bases, with 7 bases between. The CDR3 DNA sequence: TGTGCCAGCAAGAGGGTTAATGAAAAACTGTTTTTT. Its protein is CASKRVNEKLFF.

This chain connects TRBV2 to TRBJ2-1; 10 bases fit TRBD1. The germline V gene has CDR1 SNHLY and CDR2 FYNNEI. The CDR3 sequence is 19 residues long. V lost 8 bases to trimming and J lost 9 bases; unmatched junction nucleotides: 25. Here the CDR3 DNA reads TGTGCCAGCGCCACGGGACAGGGGTACCGGATAGCCCCGAGCGGTGAGCAGTTCTTC. It translates to CASATGQGYRIAPSGEQFF.

In this sample, this clonotype turned up a few times. CDR3 DNA sequence: TGTGCCAGCAGTGAAACAGGGCCCTATGGAACCGGGGAGCTGTTTTTT. Translation: CASSETGPYGTGELFF. V usage is TRBV25-1 and J usage is TRBJ2-2, with D possibly being TRBD1 (6 bases). The CDR3 has 16 amino acids. Looked up from germline, CDR1 is MGHDK and CDR2 is SYGVNS. Trimming removed 2 bases from V and 5 bases from J, with 15 bases in between. The variable domain in full, with the rest retrieved from reference TRBV25-1 and TRBJ2-2, is EADIYQTPRYLVIGTGKKITLECSQTMGHDKMYWYQQDPGMELHLIHYSYGVNSTEKGDLSSESTVSRIRTEHFPLTLESARPSHTSQYLCASSETGPYGTGELFFGEGSRLTVL.

The chain is built from TRBV7-9 and TRBJ1-2; D possibly corresponds to TRBD1 (6 bases). The germline V and J ends were trimmed by 4 bases and 4 bases, with 13 bases remaining between them. The germline V gene has CDR1 SEHNR and CDR2 FQNEAQ (reference sequence). The CDR3 spans 14 residues. CDR3 region: CASSSRGSPYGYTF. The CDR3 region has the DNA TGTGCCAGCAGCTCCAGGGGATCCCCCTATGGCTACACCTTC.

V is TRBV11-2 and J is TRBJ2-1; a weak D match, TRBD1 (5 bases). The CDR3 is 14 amino acids. V lost 5 bases and J lost 4, with 12 bases in between. The germline V gene has CDR1 SGHAT and CDR2 FQNNGV. As DNA, the CDR3 is TGTGCCAGCAGCACCCTCAGACAGTACAATGAGCAGTTCTTC. It codes for CASSTLRQYNEQFF. Full variable domain (missing parts from reference TRBV11-2 and TRBJ2-1): EAGVAQSPRYKIIEKRQSVAFWCNPISGHATLYWYQQILGQGPKLLIQFQNNGVVDDSQLPKDRFSAERLKGVDSTLKIQPAKLEDSAVYLCASSTLRQYNEQFFGPGTRLTVL.

J is TRBJ2-7 and V is TRBV2; 7 positions match TRBD1. The germline V gene encodes CDR1 SNHLY and CDR2 FYNNEI. The V gene end was trimmed by 6 bases and the J gene end by 1 base; junction bases not matched to a gene: 6. The length of the CDR3 is 14 residues. CDR3 sequence reads: CASRSTGESYEQYF. DNA for the CDR3: TGTGCCAGCAGATCAACAGGGGAATCCTACGAGCAGTACTTC.

A few counts support this clonotype. The chain's CDR3 is CASSLQGMSQPQHF. The CDR3 nucleotides read TGTGCCAGCAGTCTTCAGGGGATGAGCCAGCCCCAGCATTTT. This chain links TRBV12-3 or TRBV12-4 with TRBJ1-5, with a weak D call TRBD1 (6 bases). Trimming took off 5 bases at V and 7 bases at J, with 15 bases between the two ends. CDR3 length: 14 residues.

This chain uses TRBV11-2 with TRBJ2-4, with 8 bases aligning to TRBD1. Gene TRBJ2-5 matches the end of the DNA better, so the J call may be wrong. The CDR3 totals 16 residues. Germline CDR1 reads SGHAT; CDR2 reads FQNNGV. The CDR3 coding sequence is TGTGCCAGCAGCTCGGACAGACAGGGGCTCTTAGAGACCCAGTACTTC. Translation gives CASSSDRQGLLETQYF.

The chain recombines TRBV29-1 with TRBJ2-5; TRBD2 agrees at 9 bases. Germline CDR1 SQVTM, CDR2 ANQGSEA. Unmatched junction bases numbered 12, after V lost 8 bases and J lost 5 bases. There are 14 residues in the CDR3. This chain's CDR3 is CSYQGGLAGETQYF. For the CDR3, the DNA is TGCAGCTACCAGGGGGGGCTAGCGGGGGAGACCCAGTACTTC.

This clonotype was recorded once. J is TRBJ1-2 and V is TRBV7-9; a weak D match, TRBD1 (5 bases). Trimming pared 2 bases from V and 4 bases from J, leaving 14 bases between. Germline CDR1 reads SEHNR; CDR2 reads FQNEAQ (reference sequence). CDR3 length: 15 residues. The CDR3 DNA reads as TGTGCCAGCAGCTTAAGCGAACCTAGGGGCTATGGCTACACCTTC. Translation gives CASSLSEPRGYGYTF.

This rearrangement joins TRBV7-2 to TRBJ2-7; TRBD2 agrees at 8 bases. With 2 bases clipped from V and 0 bases from J, the junction kept 6 bases outside the gene matches. CDR1 is SGHTA and CDR2 is FQGNSA in the germline V gene. This CDR3 is built from 16 residues. CDR3 nucleotides: TGTGCCAGCAGCTTAACGGGGGGGAAAGGCTCCTACGAGCAGTACTTC. It specifies CASSLTGGKGSYEQYF.

This chain uses TRBV20-1 with TRBJ1-5; possibly TRBD1 for D (5 bases). CDR3 length: 16 amino acids. V was trimmed by 6 bases and J by 0 bases, leaving 18 bases between them. Germline loops: CDR1 DFQATT, CDR2 SNEGSKA (reference sequence). The DNA of the CDR3 is TGCAGTGCGATCCGGCCACAGGCGAATAGCAATCAGCCCCAGCATTTT. It is translated as CSAIRPQANSNQPQHF.

The V gene is TRBV12-3 or TRBV12-4, the J gene TRBJ2-7; possibly TRBD1 for D (6 bases). The tail of the sequence fits TRBJ2-5 better, so the J call may be wrong. The CDR3 totals 14 residues. The CDR3 DNA reads TGTGCCAGCAGACGGGACACCCTCGGAGAGACCCAGTACTTC. Its translation is CASRRDTLGETQYF.

Details on this clonotype: Likely a read error: the CDR3 ends without its conserved phenylalanine or tryptophan. CDR3 coding DNA: TGTGCCAGCAGTTTAGTCGGAGATGCGCAGTATTTA. This encodes CASSLVGDAQYL. This chain connects TRBV12-3 or TRBV12-4 to TRBJ2-3; the D is unclear. The CDR3 spans 12 residues.

This clonotype was recorded a few times. The chain combines TRBV27 with TRBJ2-2; no clear D. Germline lookup yields CDR1 MNHEY and CDR2 SMNVEV (reference sequence). Trimming pared 6 bases from V and 5 bases from J, leaving 13 bases between. The CDR3 has 14 amino acids. CDR3 coding DNA: TGTGCCAGCAGCGCCGTTTGGGCAACCGGGGAGCTGTTTTTT. The encoded protein is CASSAVWATGELFF.

The chain joins TRBV10-3 to TRBJ1-1; 7 bases fit TRBD1. V gave up 8 bases and J gave up 0 bases; unmatched junction bases: 9. Per the germline V gene, CDR1 is ENHRY and CDR2 is SYGVKD. The CDR3 is 15 amino acids. This CDR3 is CAIGTTGQMNTEAFF. As DNA, the CDR3 is TGTGCCATCGGGACAACGGGACAGATGAACACTGAAGCTTTCTTT.

The genes are TRBV4-1 and TRBJ2-2, with 7 bases fitting TRBD2. Trimming removed 1 base from V and 7 bases from J; junction bases left unmatched: 6. CDR3 length: 15 amino acids. Germline V gene data show CDR1 as MGHRA and CDR2 as YSYEKL. DNA for the CDR3: TGCGCCAGCAGCCAAGCGGGGGACTACGACGGGGAGCTGTTTTTT. Residues: CASSQAGDYDGELFF.

This clonotype has just a few counts. Here the CDR3 reads CASSRDGLRYGYTF. In DNA, the CDR3 is TGTGCCAGCAGTCGGGACGGTCTGCGCTATGGCTACACCTTC. The chain employs TRBV6-1 and TRBJ1-2; a possible D gene is TRBD1 (5 bases). Between the trimmed V and J ends, which lost 5 bases and 4 bases, there was a span of 14 bases. There are 14 residues in the CDR3. Germline lookup yields CDR1 MNHNS and CDR2 SASEGT.

This clonotype was seen a handful of times. The CDR3 DNA follows: TGTGCCAGCAGTTACGTTATCGGTGAAAAACTGTTTTTT. Translated, it gives CASSYVIGEKLFF. The chain couples TRBV6-5 to TRBJ1-4; D remains unclear. The V end was cut by 2 bases, the J end by 7 bases, with 8 bases between. The CDR3 is made up of 13 amino acids. CDR1 is MNHEY, CDR2 SVGAGI, per germline.

V gene TRBV4-1 combines with J gene TRBJ1-2, with D hard to call. V lost 1 base, J lost 4 bases, and 10 bases lay in between. Germline CDR1 and CDR2: MGHRA and YSYEKL. CDR3 length: 14 amino acids. The CDR3 DNA sequence: TGCGCCAGCAGCCAAGCCAGCCACGTCTATGGCTACACCTTC. Its protein product is CASSQASHVYGYTF.

This sequence joins TRBV4-1 and TRBJ1-1; D not resolved. Germline V gene sequence: CDR1 MGHRA, CDR2 YSYEKL. Trimming took off 3 bases at V and 4 bases at J, with 15 bases between the two ends. The CDR3 is 15 amino acids. The CDR3 DNA sequence: TGCGCCAGCAGCCAGCCCATTGGGGAGAGCACTGAAGCTTTCTTT. This sequence encodes CASSQPIGESTEAFF.